The T cell receptor (beta chain) under discussion was sequenced for a study of T cell responses to AZD1222 COVID-19 vaccine (dated by TCRdb to 2020 to 2022). General notes on the study: AZD1222 recipients given second doses at about 4 weeks or at about 12 weeks were pooled, since spike-specific TCR depth and breadth were not found to differ between the two schedules. Enrollment into the trials was organized by age into subgroups of 18-55, 56-69 and 70-plus years, and those subgroups contained roughly 150, 30 and 60 TCR-sequenced participants, respectively. TCR sequencing covered approximately 230 trial participants: about 210 given two doses of AZD1222 and 26 given two doses of MenACWY control vaccine.

The CDR3 regions of human TCRbeta chains were analyzed by immunosequencing. The original pipeline was this. Repertoire TCRs were matched against a reference library of SARS-CoV-2-specific TCRs generated with the MIRA antigen-specificity platform. Breadth meant the fraction of unique TCRs that were SARS-CoV-2-associated, whereas depth meant the fraction of total T cells that were SARS-CoV-2-associated. Using the MIRA data, every spike-specific TCR was mapped to the spike region that the TCR reacted to and assigned to either a CD4 or a CD8 class. Log10-transformed breadth and depth values were compared by one-way ANOVA with Sidak's multiple comparisons tests. TCRdb mirrors the immuneACCESS table, restricted to in-frame sequences. Some clones are absent from its copies; in checked studies, under half trace to an unresolved V gene, and the reason for the others is unknown. V and J calls and clone size are given by that table; D and trimming were obtained from the DNA. In this sample the table shows about 87,000 clones, approximately 87% of which occur a single time. The top ten clonotypes cover 2.8% of the sample.

Sequences SGHDT (CDR1) and YYEEEE (CDR2) are obtained from the germline V gene. The CDR3 holds 16 amino acids from the cysteine to the phenylalanine. Only CDR3 DNA is held: 48 bases, read in frame from base 1. The germline V end is reduced by 1 base and the J end by 6 bases; junction bases left unmatched: 7. What this sample's time point label stands for: baseline before first vaccination. The vaccinee samples were drawn from two UK trials, COV001 and COV002, one of which was a single-blind randomized controlled phase 2/3 trial testing AZD1222 (ChAdOx1 nCoV-19) in healthy adults. Trial participant PBMC samples were collected at day 0 and day 28 after the second dose for TCRbeta chain sequencing. The paper as a whole reports these results and caveats: Because no day 14 peak-response samples were available, the repertoires could be characterized only after the peak T cell response. After two AZD1222 doses, spike-specific TCR breadth and depth were significantly higher than at day 0 and than in MenACWY recipients. Most participants were white British and females outnumbered males, and the authors suggested that clonal diversity may have been underestimated. In the small 56-69-year group, the increase in depth fell short of significance, most likely because of low power. Only six AZD1222 recipients were SARS-CoV-2 seropositive at baseline, limiting conclusions about previously exposed vaccinees. The whole spike protein was spanned by vaccine-associated CD4 TCRs, and dominant responses were seen in regions 160-218 and 743-854. Nearly half of unique spike-specific TCRs reportedly recognized epitopes outside regions mutated in the B.1.351 and B.1.1.7 variants.

A word on this clone: Its antigen is unknown. Per-nucleotide qualities are absent, and no much larger clonotype sits a single base away.

The receptor's source is an adult in good health. The chain is assembled from TRBV5-6 and TRBJ1-4; TRBD1 aligns with 9 central bases. This material consisted of peripheral blood, taken on day 0 of AZD1222 vaccination. The sequence in DNA is TGTGCCAGCAGCTTGAAAACGGGACAGGGTCATGAAAAACTGTTTTTT. Translation gives CASSLKTGQGHEKLFF.